This entry concerns a single T cell receptor (beta chain). Its antigen is currently unknown. The data were obtained in a study of CD8+CD57+ T cells in acquired aplastic anemia. Study-wide context: On average, sorted CD4+ and CD8+ cells gave approximately 3.5 ug of DNA. Healthy donor sequencing depth: 9.5 million to 10.8 million CD4+, fewer than 12 million CD8+ reads.

The V and J ends lost 6 bases and 0 bases, in that order; junction bases with no gene match: 8. The CDR3 is 17 residues long. The germline CDR1 and CDR2 sequences are MDHEN and SYDVKM. Study-wide results and limits: Significant differences in CD8+ Simpson's diversity were not observed between patients and controls. Shared by patients and controls, some 29 CD8+ CDR3s were abundant in patients.

For CDR3 and TCR beta VDJ profiling, genomic DNA was the template used. TCRdb recomputed calls from the reads with MiXCR, one row per CDR3 protein. The profile shows 150,000 to 200,000 distinct CDR3 sequences, approximately 46% of them singletons. The V call is TRBV28, the J call TRBJ2-7; 13 bases line up with TRBD2. The sample taken for sequencing was sorted CD4+, CD8+, or CD8+CD57+ T cells (not recorded which) from PBMCs. This clonotype originated in a human donor in good health. This chain's CDR3 is CASRGLAGVVGSYEQYF. CDR3 bases: TGTGCCAGCAGAGGACTAGCGGGAGTCGTAGGCTCCTACGAGCAGTACTTC.